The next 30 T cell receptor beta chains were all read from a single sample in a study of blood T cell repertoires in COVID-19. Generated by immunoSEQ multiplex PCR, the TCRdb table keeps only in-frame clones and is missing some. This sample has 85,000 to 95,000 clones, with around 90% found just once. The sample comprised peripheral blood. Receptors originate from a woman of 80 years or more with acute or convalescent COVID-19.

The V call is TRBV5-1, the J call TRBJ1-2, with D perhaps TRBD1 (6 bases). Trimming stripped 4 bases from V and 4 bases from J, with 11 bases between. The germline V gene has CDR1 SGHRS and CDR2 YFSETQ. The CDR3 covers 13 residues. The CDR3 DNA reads TGCGCCAGCAGCCAGGACAGCGTCTATGGCTACACCTTC. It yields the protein CASSQDSVYGYTF.

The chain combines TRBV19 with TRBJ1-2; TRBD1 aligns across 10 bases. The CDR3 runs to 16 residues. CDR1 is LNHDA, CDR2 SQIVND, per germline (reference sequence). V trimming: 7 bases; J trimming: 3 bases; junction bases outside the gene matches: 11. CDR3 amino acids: CASNDKGTGEDYGYTF. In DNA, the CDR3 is TGTGCCAGTAACGATAAGGGGACAGGGGAGGACTATGGCTACACCTTC.

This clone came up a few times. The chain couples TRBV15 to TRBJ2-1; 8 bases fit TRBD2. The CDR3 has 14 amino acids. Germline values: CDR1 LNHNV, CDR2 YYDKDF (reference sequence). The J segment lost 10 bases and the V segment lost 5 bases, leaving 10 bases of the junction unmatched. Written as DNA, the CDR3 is TGTGCCACCAGCCGGGAGGGCCCGGGCGAGGAGCAGTTCTTC. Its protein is CATSREGPGEEQFF.

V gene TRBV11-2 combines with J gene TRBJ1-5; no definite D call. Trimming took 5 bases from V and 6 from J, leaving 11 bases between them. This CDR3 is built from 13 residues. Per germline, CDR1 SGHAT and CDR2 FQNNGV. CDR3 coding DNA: TGTGCCAGCAGCCGATATCAGCGTCAGCCCCAGCATTTT. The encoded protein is CASSRYQRQPQHF.

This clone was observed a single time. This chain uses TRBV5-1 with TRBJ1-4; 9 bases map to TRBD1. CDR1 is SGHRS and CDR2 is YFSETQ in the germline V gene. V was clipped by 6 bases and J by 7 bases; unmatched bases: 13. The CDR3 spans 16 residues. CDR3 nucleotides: TGCGCCAGCAAGACAGAACAACAGGGGGCTGGTGAAAAACTGTTTTTT. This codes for CASKTEQQGAGEKLFF.

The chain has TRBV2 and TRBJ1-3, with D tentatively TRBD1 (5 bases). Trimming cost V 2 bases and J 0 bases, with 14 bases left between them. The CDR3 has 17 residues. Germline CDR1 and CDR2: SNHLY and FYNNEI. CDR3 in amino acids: CASSESRQGFSGNTIYF. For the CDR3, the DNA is TGTGCCAGCAGTGAATCTCGTCAGGGATTCTCTGGAAACACCATATATTTT. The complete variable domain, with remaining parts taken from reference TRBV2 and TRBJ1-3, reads EPEVTQTPSHQVTQMGQEVILRCVPISNHLYFYWYRQILGQKVEFLVSFYNNEISEKSEIFDDQFSVERPDGSNFTLKIRSTKLEDSAMYFCASSESRQGFSGNTIYFGEGSWLTVV.

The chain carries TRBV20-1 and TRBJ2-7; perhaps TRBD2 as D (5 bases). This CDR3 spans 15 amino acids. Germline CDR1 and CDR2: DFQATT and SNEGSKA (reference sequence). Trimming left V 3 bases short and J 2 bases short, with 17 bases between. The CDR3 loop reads CSASYARAGTYEQYF. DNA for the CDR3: TGCAGTGCTAGTTACGCGAGGGCGGGTACCTACGAGCAGTACTTC.

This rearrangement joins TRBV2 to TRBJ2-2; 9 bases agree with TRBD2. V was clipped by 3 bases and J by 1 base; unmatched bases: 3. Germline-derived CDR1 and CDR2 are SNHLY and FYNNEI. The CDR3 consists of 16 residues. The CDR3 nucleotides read TGTGCCAGCAGTGACCGACTAGCGGTGAACACCGGGGAGCTGTTTTTT. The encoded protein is CASSDRLAVNTGELFF.

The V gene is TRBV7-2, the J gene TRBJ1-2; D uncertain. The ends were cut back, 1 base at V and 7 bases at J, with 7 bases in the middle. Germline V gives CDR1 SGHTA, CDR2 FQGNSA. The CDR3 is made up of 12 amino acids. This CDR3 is CASSLVRGGYTF. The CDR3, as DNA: TGTGCCAGCAGCTTAGTCCGCGGTGGCTACACCTTC.

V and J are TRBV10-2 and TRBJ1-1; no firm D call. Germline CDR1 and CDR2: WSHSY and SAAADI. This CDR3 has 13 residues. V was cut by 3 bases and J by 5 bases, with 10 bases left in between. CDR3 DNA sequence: TGCGCCAGCAGTGATTATTTGTCTACTGAAGCTTTCTTT. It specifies CASSDYLSTEAFF.

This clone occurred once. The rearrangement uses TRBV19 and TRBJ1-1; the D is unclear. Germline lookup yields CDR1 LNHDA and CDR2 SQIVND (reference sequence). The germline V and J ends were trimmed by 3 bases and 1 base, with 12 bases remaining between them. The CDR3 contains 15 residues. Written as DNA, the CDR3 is TGTGCCAGTAGTATTTTCGGGTCGGGGAACACTGAAGCTTTCTTT. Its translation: CASSIFGSGNTEAFF.

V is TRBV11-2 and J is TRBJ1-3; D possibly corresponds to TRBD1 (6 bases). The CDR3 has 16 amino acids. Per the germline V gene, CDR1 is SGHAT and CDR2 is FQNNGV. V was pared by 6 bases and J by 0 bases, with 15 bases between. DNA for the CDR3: TGTGCCAGCAGACGGAACAGGGAGCTCTCTGGAAACACCATATATTTT. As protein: CASRRNRELSGNTIYF.

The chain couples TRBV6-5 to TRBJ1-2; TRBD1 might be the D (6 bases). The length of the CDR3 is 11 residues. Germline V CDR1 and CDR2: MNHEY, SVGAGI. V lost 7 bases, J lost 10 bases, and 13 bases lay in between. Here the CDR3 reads CASIQDRDYTF. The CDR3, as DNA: TGTGCCAGCATCCAGGACAGAGACTACACCTTC.

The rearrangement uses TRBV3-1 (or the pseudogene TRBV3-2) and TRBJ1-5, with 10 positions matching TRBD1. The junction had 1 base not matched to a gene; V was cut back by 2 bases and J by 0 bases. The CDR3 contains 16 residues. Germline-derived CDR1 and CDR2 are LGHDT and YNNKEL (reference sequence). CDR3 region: CASSQWDRGSNQPQHF. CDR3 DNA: TGTGCCAGCAGCCAATGGGACAGGGGTAGCAATCAGCCCCAGCATTTT.

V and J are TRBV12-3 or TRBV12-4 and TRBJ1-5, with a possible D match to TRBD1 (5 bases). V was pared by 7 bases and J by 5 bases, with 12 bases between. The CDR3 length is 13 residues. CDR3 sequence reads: CASTLEGDQPQHF. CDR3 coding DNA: TGTGCCAGCACCCTAGAAGGGGATCAGCCCCAGCATTTT.

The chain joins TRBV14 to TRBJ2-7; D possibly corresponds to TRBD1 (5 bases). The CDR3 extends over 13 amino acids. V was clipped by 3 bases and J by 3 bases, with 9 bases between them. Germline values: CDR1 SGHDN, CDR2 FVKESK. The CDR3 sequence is CASSQKQVYEQYF. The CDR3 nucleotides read TGTGCCAGCAGCCAGAAACAGGTCTACGAGCAGTACTTC.

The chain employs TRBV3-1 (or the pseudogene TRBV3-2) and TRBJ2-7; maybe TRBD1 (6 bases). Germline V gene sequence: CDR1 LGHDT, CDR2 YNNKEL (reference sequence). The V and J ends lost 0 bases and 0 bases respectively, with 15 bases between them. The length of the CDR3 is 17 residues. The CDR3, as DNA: TGTGCCAGCAGCCAAGACAGGGGTTCAGTGAGCTCCTACGAGCAGTACTTC. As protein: CASSQDRGSVSSYEQYF.

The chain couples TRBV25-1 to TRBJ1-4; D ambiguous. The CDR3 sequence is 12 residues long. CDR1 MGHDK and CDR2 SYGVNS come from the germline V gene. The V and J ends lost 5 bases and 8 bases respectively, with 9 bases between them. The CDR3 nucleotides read TGTGCCAGCAGTCCCACTTTAGAAAAACTGTTTTTT. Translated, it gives CASSPTLEKLFF.

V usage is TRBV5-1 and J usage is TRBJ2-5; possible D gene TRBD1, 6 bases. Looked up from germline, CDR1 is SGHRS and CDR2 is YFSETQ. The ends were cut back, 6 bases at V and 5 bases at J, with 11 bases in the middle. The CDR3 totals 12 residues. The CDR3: CASTTGTETQYF. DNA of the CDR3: TGCGCCAGCACCACAGGGACGGAGACCCAGTACTTC.

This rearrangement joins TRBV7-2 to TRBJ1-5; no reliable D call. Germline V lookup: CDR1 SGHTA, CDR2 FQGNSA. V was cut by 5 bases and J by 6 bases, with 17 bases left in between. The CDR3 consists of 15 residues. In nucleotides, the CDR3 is TGTGCCAGCAGCGCCGATGACGGGTATAGTCAGCCCCAGCATTTT. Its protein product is CASSADDGYSQPQHF.

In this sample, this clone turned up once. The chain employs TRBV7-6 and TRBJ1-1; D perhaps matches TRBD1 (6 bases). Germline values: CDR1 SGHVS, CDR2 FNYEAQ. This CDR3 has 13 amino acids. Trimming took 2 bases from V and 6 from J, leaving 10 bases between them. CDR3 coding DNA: TGTGCCAGCAGCTTAACAGGGTCGGCTGAAGCTTTCTTT. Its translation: CASSLTGSAEAFF. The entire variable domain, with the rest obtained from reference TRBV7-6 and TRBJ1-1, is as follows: GAGVSQSPRYKVTKRGQDVALRCDPISGHVSLYWYRQALGQGPEFLTYFNYEAQQDKSGLPNDRFSAERPEGSISTLTIQRTEQRDSAMYRCASSLTGSAEAFFGQGTRLTVV.

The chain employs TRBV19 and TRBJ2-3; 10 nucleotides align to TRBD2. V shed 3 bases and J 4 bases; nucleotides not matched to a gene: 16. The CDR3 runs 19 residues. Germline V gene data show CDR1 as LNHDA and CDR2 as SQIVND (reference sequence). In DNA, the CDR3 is TGTGCCAGTAGTATCCAGACAAGGAAGCTAGCGGGAGTCCCAGATACGCAGTATTTT. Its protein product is CASSIQTRKLAGVPDTQYF.

Here the CDR3 DNA reads TGTGCCAGCAGCCGAGGACAGGGAAGCGGCTACACCTTC. Its translation is CASSRGQGSGYTF. The genes are TRBV12-3 or TRBV12-4 and TRBJ1-2, with 8 bases identical to TRBD1. V gave up 6 bases and J gave up 8 bases; unmatched junction bases: 8. This CDR3 has 13 residues.

CDR3 sequence reads: CASSLVGQANTQYF. CDR3 DNA: TGTGCCAGCAGCTTAGTTGGTCAGGCGAATACGCAGTATTTT. The chain links TRBV11-2 to TRBJ2-3, with no clear D. Trimming stripped 1 base from V and 7 bases from J, with 12 bases between. The CDR3 length is 14 residues. Germline assignment: CDR1 SGHAT and CDR2 FQNNGV.

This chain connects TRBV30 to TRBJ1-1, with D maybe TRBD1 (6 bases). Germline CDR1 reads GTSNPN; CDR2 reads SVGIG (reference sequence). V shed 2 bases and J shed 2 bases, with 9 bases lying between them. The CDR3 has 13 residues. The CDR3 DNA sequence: TGTGCCTGGAGTCTGGACAGCAACACTGAAGCTTTCTTT. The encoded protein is CAWSLDSNTEAFF.

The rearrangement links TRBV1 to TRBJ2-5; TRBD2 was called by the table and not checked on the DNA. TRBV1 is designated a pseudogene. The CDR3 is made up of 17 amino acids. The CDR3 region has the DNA TGCACCAGCAGCCAAGGCCCGGGGGGCAGCACACAAGAGACCCAGTACTTC. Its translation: CTSSQGPGGSTQETQYF.

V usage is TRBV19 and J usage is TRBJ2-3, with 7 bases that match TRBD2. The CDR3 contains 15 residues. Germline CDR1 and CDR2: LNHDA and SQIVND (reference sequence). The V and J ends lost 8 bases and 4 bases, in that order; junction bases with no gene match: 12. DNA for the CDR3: TGTGCCAGTGGCCAAGGGGCGGGAGACGCAGATACGCAGTATTTT. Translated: CASGQGAGDADTQYF.

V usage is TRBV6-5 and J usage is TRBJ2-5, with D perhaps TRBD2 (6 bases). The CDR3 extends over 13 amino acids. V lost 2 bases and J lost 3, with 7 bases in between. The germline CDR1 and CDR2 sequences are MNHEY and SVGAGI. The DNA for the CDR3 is TGTGCCAGCAGTTACACGGGAGAAGAGACCCAGTACTTC. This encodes CASSYTGEETQYF.

CDR3 protein: CASSETKGATEAFF. As DNA, the CDR3 is TGTGCCAGCAGTGAAACCAAGGGGGCCACTGAAGCTTTCTTT. This sequence joins TRBV6-1 and TRBJ1-1; TRBD1 aligns across 7 bases. Germline V gene data show CDR1 as MNHNS and CDR2 as SASEGT. V shed 2 bases and J 4 bases; nucleotides not matched to a gene: 4. There are 14 residues in the CDR3.

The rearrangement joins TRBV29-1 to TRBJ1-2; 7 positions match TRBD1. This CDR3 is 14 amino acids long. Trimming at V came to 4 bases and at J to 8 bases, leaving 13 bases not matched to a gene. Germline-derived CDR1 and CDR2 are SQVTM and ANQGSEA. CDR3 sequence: CSVGQGQLSRGYTF. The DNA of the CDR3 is TGCAGCGTTGGGCAGGGACAGCTATCGAGGGGCTACACCTTC. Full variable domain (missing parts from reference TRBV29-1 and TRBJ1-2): SAVISQKPSRDICQRGTSLTIQCQVDSQVTMMFWYRQQPGQSLTLIATANQGSEATYESGFVIDKFPISRPNLTFSTLTVSNMSPEDSSIYLCSVGQGQLSRGYTFGSGTRLTVV.